The rows below give T cell receptor beta chains drawn from one sample of a study of early T cells in non-severe SARS-CoV-2 infection. TCRdb reprocessed the 5' RACE reads via MiXCR and lists one record per CDR3 protein. The data contain tens of thousands of distinct CDR3 sequences, over 5% of them singletons. The specimen sequenced was whole blood. These receptors all stem from an adult who was a healthcare worker with PCR-confirmed SARS-CoV-2 infection or an uninfected control (not recorded which). The CDR3 runs from the conserved cysteine through the conserved F or W. D genes are given only for firm matches. Size tells how often a clone was seen (once, few, many) or the class of an expanded clone, and some rows leave it out.

V	D	size	J	CDR3	DNA
TRBV18	NA	many	TRBJ2-2	CASSTRDTENTGELFF	TGTGCCAGCTCAACCCGGGACACCGAGAACACCGGGGAGCTGTTTTTT
TRBV11-2	NA	few	TRBJ2-1	CASSLGSNEQFF	TGTGCCAGCAGCTTAGGGTCGAATGAGCAGTTCTTC
TRBV27	NA	many	TRBJ1-1	CASRTDLGTEAFF	TGTGCCAGCAGGACCGACCTGGGCACTGAAGCTTTCTTT
TRBV28	TRBD1	many	TRBJ1-6	CASSLRRQGSSLYNSPLHF	TGTGCCAGCAGTTTACGCCGACAGGGGTCCTCTCTCTATAATTCACCCCTCCACTTT
TRBV5-4	TRBD2	many	TRBJ2-1	CASSKGLAANNEQFF	TGTGCCAGCAGCAAGGGACTAGCGGCGAACAATGAGCAGTTCTTC
TRBV5-6	NA	many	TRBJ2-7	CASSLWDAYEQYF	TGTGCCAGCAGCTTGTGGGACGCCTACGAGCAGTACTTC
TRBV20-1	TRBD1	NA	TRBJ1-2	CSAGQGAEYGYTF	TGCAGTGCTGGACAGGGGGCGGAATATGGCTACACCTTC
TRBV9	TRBD2	many	TRBJ2-3	CASSVGGGLGTDTQYF	TGTGCCAGCAGCGTAGGCGGGGGGTTAGGGACAGATACGCAGTATTTT
TRBV30	TRBD1	NA	TRBJ1-5	CAWSPRTGLSNQPQHF	TGTGCCTGGAGCCCTAGGACAGGGCTAAGTAATCAGCCCCAGCATTTT
TRBV10-2	NA	many	TRBJ2-7	CASSESQGSLQYF	TGCGCCAGCAGTGAGTCGCAAGGCAGTCTGCAGTACTTC
TRBV28	TRBD1	many	TRBJ2-7	CASRPEGQGDSYEQYF	TGTGCCAGCAGGCCCGAGGGACAGGGGGACTCCTACGAGCAGTACTTC
TRBV18	NA	many	TRBJ1-5	CASSPPGDPNQPQHF	TGTGCCAGCTCACCACCGGGGGACCCTAATCAGCCCCAGCATTTT
TRBV3-1	NA	few	TRBJ2-7	CASSQGGAHEQYF	TGTGCCAGCAGCCAAGGAGGGGCACACGAGCAGTACTTC
TRBV5-1	NA	NA	TRBJ2-2	CASSFLPGDNTGELFF	TGCGCCAGCAGCTTTTTGCCAGGGGACAACACCGGGGAGCTGTTTTTT
TRBV6-1	NA	few	TRBJ2-3	CASSEALDTTDTQYF	TGTGCCAGCAGTGAAGCCCTAGACACAACAGATACGCAGTATTTT
TRBV18	NA	few	TRBJ2-7	CASSQGTQHPEQYF	TGTGCCAGCTCACAGGGGACACAACATCCCGAGCAGTACTTC
TRBV3-1	TRBD1	many	TRBJ2-7	CASSGGTGYEQYF	TGTGCCAGCAGCGGTGGGACAGGCTACGAGCAGTACTTC
TRBV20-1	TRBD1	many	TRBJ1-1	CSASRDRATEAFF	TGCAGTGCTAGTAGGGACAGGGCCACTGAAGCTTTCTTT
TRBV28	TRBD1	many	TRBJ2-1	CASSSFRGQGYDNEQFF	TGTGCCAGCAGTTCCTTCCGCGGACAGGGGTACGACAATGAGCAGTTCTTC
TRBV29-1	NA	many	TRBJ2-3	CSVEAGLRSTQYF	TGCAGCGTTGAAGCGGGACTCCGCAGTACGCAGTATTTT
TRBV2	NA	NA	TRBJ1-5	CASSDASAAYSNQPQHF	TGTGCCAGCAGTGATGCGTCGGCAGCATATAGCAATCAGCCCCAGCATTTT
TRBV7-9	TRBD1	many	TRBJ1-1	CASSLAGSGGRKDTEAFF	TGTGCCAGCAGCTTAGCGGGATCAGGGGGCAGGAAGGACACTGAAGCTTTCTTT
TRBV3-1	TRBD1	few	TRBJ1-4	CASSRQGREKLFF	TGTGCCAGCAGCCGACAGGGACGTGAAAAACTGTTTTTT
TRBV5-1	NA	many	TRBJ2-2	CASSLNRVDTGELFF	TGCGCCAGCAGCCTTAACAGGGTGGACACCGGGGAGCTGTTTTTT
TRBV6-2/TRBV6-3	TRBD2	few	TRBJ2-1	CASRRTSGGPSSYNEQFF	TGTGCCAGCAGACGGACTAGCGGGGGTCCCAGCTCCTACAATGAGCAGTTCTTC
TRBV12-3/TRBV12-4	NA	few	TRBJ2-7	CASSLGQTLEQYF	TGTGCCAGCAGTTTAGGACAGACCCTCGAGCAGTACTTC
TRBV5-1	TRBD2	many	TRBJ2-1	CASSLETSPPEQFF	TGCGCCAGCAGCTTAGAGACTAGCCCTCCCGAGCAGTTCTTC
TRBV3-1	TRBD1	few	TRBJ1-1	CASSQPGQLNTEAFF	TGTGCCAGCAGCCAACCGGGACAGTTGAACACTGAAGCTTTCTTT
TRBV2	TRBD1	many	TRBJ2-7	CASLRQGSGEQYF	TGTGCCAGCCTCCGACAGGGATCAGGCGAGCAGTACTTC
TRBV7-9	NA	NA	TRBJ1-3	CASSLGETTIYF	TGTGCCAGCAGCTTAGGGGAAACCACCATATATTTT
TRBV11-2	TRBD1	many	TRBJ2-7	CASSPTTGVDEQYF	TGTGCCAGCAGCCCGACGACAGGGGTCGACGAGCAGTACTTC
TRBV24-1	TRBD1	many	TRBJ1-1	CATSDSTGQENTEAFF	TGTGCCACCAGTGACTCGACAGGACAGGAAAACACTGAAGCTTTCTTT
TRBV7-2	TRBD1	many	TRBJ1-5	CASSSTGGPQHF	TGTGCCAGCAGCTCCACAGGGGGACCCCAGCATTTT
TRBV10-3	NA	many	TRBJ2-7	CAISDAFSSYEQYF	TGTGCCATCAGTGACGCGTTTAGCTCCTACGAGCAGTACTTC
TRBV6-1	NA	NA	TRBJ2-3	CASSEQADTQYF	TGTGCCAGCAGTGAACAAGCAGATACGCAGTATTTT
TRBV18	NA	few	TRBJ1-2	CASSPDSPYGYTF	TGTGCCAGCTCACCGGACAGTCCCTATGGCTACACCTTC
TRBV27	NA	many	TRBJ2-2	CASSFGQSDTGELFF	TGTGCCAGCAGTTTTGGGCAGAGCGACACCGGGGAGCTGTTTTTT
TRBV5-5	NA	many	TRBJ2-6	CASSPSGANVLTF	TGTGCCAGCAGCCCGTCTGGGGCCAACGTCCTGACTTTC
TRBV3-1	NA	many	TRBJ2-7	CASSQGYEQYF	TGTGCCAGCAGCCAAGGGTACGAGCAGTACTTC
TRBV4-1	TRBD2	NA	TRBJ2-3	CASSQDPGGGGTDTQYF	TGCGCCAGCAGCCAAGATCCCGGCGGGGGTGGCACAGATACGCAGTATTTT